This T cell receptor (beta chain) came from a study of blood T cells in healthy people across ages. In germline, CDR1 is SGDLS, CDR2 YYNGEE. The CDR3 sequence is 16 residues long. With 3 bases removed from V and 0 bases from J, the gap between germline ends came to 14 bases. Using a J-beta primer mix together with a sample-barcoded 5' primer, a second PCR was run for roughly 6 to 12 cycles. TCRdb recomputed calls from the 5' RACE reads with MiXCR, one row per CDR3 protein. The sample has approximately 1.5 million distinct CDR3 sequences; roughly 43% are singletons. Sequencing used blood. The rearrangement links TRBV9 to TRBJ2-3, with D tentatively TRBD1 (5 bases). The clonotype was recovered from a woman aged 18-29 years in good health. The CDR3 loop is CASSAQTATSTDTQYF. As DNA, the CDR3 is TGTGCCAGCAGCGCTCAGACAGCGACTAGCACAGATACGCAGTATTTT.